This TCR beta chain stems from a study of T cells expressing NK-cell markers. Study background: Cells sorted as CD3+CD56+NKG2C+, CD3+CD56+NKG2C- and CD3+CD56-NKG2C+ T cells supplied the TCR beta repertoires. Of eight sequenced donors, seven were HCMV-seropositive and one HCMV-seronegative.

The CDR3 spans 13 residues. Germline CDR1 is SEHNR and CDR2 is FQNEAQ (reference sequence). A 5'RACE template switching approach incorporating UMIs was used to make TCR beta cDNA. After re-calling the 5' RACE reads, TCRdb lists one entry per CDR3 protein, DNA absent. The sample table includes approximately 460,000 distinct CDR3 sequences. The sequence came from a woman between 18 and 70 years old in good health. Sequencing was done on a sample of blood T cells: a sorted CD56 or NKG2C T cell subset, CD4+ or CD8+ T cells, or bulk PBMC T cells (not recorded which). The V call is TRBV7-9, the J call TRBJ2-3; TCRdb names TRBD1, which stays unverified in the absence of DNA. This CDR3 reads CASRTGFPDTQYF.